Sequencing of this T cell receptor (beta chain) was carried out in a study of T cells expressing NK-cell markers (dated by TCRdb to 2018 to 2020). The study in broad terms: TCR beta-chain repertoires were profiled in sorted CD3+CD56+NKG2C+, CD3+CD56+NKG2C- and CD3+CD56-NKG2C+ T-cell subsets from roughly eight donors. Seven of the eight sequenced donors were HCMV-seropositive and one was HCMV-seronegative. All eight donors whose samples were sequenced were randomly selected healthy volunteers, three of them men and five women. Illumina HiSeq 2000/2500, MiSeq or NextSeq was used to sequence libraries as 2 x 150 bp reads.

Based on the germline V gene, the CDR1 and CDR2 sequences are SGHRS and YFSETQ. Including cysteine and phenylalanine, the CDR3 has 14 amino acids. DNA is not on record. As regards this clonotype: The target of this receptor is not known.

On the study overall, not on this receptor specifically: Whether the expanded NKG2C-expressing T cell clones were specific for HCMV antigens remained unclear. In five to seven donors, the dominant CD3+CD56+NKG2C+ clonotypes were found to rank among the top 10 CD8+ clonotypes and to make up roughly 1.0-7.5% of CD8+ T cells. Those dominant clonotypes were again the most abundant among CD3+CD56-NKG2C+ cells in a few donors, at about 28.3-65%.

To determine HCMV serostatus, a commercial ELISA kit was used to detect HCMV-specific IgG in serum. Peripheral blood mononuclear cells were isolated from blood by Ficoll density gradient centrifugation. Reads for this sample came from an Illumina HiSeq 2000. 5'RACE template switching, by which a universal primer site and unique molecular identifiers were added, was used to make TCR beta cDNA libraries. Synthesis of cDNA was primed from the TCR beta constant segment and was followed by two consecutive PCR amplification steps. The study's processing was this. MIGEC handled demultiplexing of the reads and grouping by UMI, while MiTCR was used to assemble and quantify clonotypes. To remove erroneous sequences, TCR cDNA sequences were retained only when supported by two or more reads. The tcR package was used for downstream repertoire analysis, and clonotypes were matched across fractions by CDR3 nucleotide sequence plus V segment. VDJmatch was used to annotate antigen specificity against VDJdb, with one amino acid substitution in CDR3 permitted. The reads underwent TCRdb reprocessing, giving one record for each CDR3 protein sequence and no DNA. V and J calls and clone size were set by TCRdb, not the authors. This sample's table lists about 460,000 distinct CDR3 sequences. The top ten clonotypes cover over 1.1% of the sample.

The TCR comes from a woman in her forties or fifties in good health. Donor details come from another sample of the same person, matched by shared clones. The sequence is built from TRBV5-1 and TRBJ2-5; without DNA, the TCRdb call of TRBD2 cannot be checked. Material for sequencing was blood T cells: a sorted CD56 or NKG2C T cell subset, CD4+ or CD8+ T cells, or bulk PBMC T cells (not recorded which). The encoded CDR3 is CASSEGLAGETQYF.